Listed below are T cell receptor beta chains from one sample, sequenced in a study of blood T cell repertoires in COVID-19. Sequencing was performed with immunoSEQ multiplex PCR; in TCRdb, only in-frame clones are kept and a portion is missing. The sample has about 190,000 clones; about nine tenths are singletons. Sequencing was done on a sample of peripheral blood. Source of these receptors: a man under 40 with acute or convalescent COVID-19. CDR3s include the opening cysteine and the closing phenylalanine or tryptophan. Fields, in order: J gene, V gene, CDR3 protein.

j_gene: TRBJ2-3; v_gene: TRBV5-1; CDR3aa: CASSLGGAGLTDTQYF
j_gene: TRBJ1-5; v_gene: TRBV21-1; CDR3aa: CASSLKGTGSGQPQHF
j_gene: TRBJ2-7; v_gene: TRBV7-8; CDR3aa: CASSLARQGDRPFF
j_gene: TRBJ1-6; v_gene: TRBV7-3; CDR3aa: CASSSGQGNSPLHF
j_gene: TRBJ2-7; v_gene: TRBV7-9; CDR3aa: CASSSGPGTGEIYEQYF
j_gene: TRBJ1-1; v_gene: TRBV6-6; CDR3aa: CASSYDSITEAFF
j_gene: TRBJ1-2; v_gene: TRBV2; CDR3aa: CASRADRFPNYGYTF
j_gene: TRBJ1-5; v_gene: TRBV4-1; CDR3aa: CASSLSDQGWVQPQHF
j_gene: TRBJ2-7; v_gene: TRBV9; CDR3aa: CASSPRAGALQGEQYF
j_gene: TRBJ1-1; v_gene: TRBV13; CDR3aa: CASSIKPGWSMNTEAFF
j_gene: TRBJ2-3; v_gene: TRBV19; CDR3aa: CASSSILTDTQYF
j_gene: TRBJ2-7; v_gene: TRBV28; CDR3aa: CASSLGSSGRIEQYF
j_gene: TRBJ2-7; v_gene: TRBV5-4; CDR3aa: CASSPGHNYEQYF
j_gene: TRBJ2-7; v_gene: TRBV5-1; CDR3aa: CASSPGTGAYEQYF
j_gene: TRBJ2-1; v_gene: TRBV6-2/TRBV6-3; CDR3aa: CASSYETNIYNEQFF
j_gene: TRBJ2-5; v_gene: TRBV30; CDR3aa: CAWNRGRGSVVETQYF
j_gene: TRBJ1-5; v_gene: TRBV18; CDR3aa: CASSLRDSSNQPQHF